These 26 T cell receptor beta chains originate from one sample sequenced in a study of T-cell reconstitution after alpha-beta-depleted transplantation in children. Unique molecular identifiers were used to barcode this TCRbeta library. From the PCR reads, TCRdb called clonotypes with MiXCR, one entry per CDR3 protein. The sample lists more than 85,000 distinct CDR3 sequences; about 5.6% were seen once. The specimen was PBMCs, mostly from graft donor cells, collected 60 days after TCRalphabeta/CD19-depleted stem cell transplant. All receptors derive from a female patient between 2 and 15 years old who had a stem cell transplant for Fanconi anemia, so the T cells may come from the graft donor.

This clonotype was observed a handful of times. CDR3 region: CASSLFGAAGLETQYF. The CDR3 DNA reads as TGTGCCAGCAGCTTGTTTGGGGCCGCTGGGTTGGAGACCCAGTACTTC. The chain joins TRBV5-5 to TRBJ2-5; D may be TRBD1 (5 bases). The CDR3 totals 16 residues. V shed 1 base and J shed 5 bases, with 18 bases lying between them. Germline V lookup: CDR1 SGHKS, CDR2 YYEKEE (reference sequence).

The V and J genes are TRBV28 and TRBJ2-2; D is unresolved. V was cut by 10 bases and J by 4 bases, with 34 bases left in between. Per germline, CDR1 MDHEN and CDR2 SYDVKM. The CDR3 loop spans 20 amino acids. CDR3 sequence reads: CATTFHKVLPQGLSTGELFF. CDR3 coding DNA: TGTGCCACCACCTTCCATAAGGTCCTCCCCCAAGGTTTGAGCACCGGGGAGCTGTTTTTT.

This clonotype has a count of ten or more. J is TRBJ2-7 and V is TRBV6-4, with 8 bases fitting TRBD1. V was pared by 6 bases and J by 4 bases, with 23 bases of the junction left unmatched. The germline V gene encodes CDR1 MRHNA and CDR2 SNTAGT. The CDR3 is made up of 19 amino acids. The CDR3 sequence: CASSDLGTGPTFLRYEQYF. Written as DNA, the CDR3 is TGTGCCAGCAGCGACCTTGGGACAGGACCCACCTTTTTAAGATACGAGCAGTACTTC.

This clonotype came up a few times. This chain connects TRBV10-3 to TRBJ1-2, with TRBD1 identical over 9 bases. The CDR3 runs 14 residues. CDR1 and CDR2 from the germline V gene are ENHRY and SYGVKD. The ends lost 3 bases at V and 8 bases at J; junction bases unmatched: 7. CDR3 coding DNA: TGTGCCATCAGTGACCTGGGACAGGGTGTGGGCTACACCTTC. It codes for CAISDLGQGVGYTF.

This clonotype was detected a few times. The CDR3 region is CASSIGRRGSLRSGANVLTF. The CDR3 DNA follows: TGTGCCAGTAGTATCGGTCGACGCGGTAGCCTCCGCTCTGGGGCCAACGTCCTGACTTTC. V usage is TRBV19 and J usage is TRBJ2-6; D unresolved. From germline, CDR1 is LNHDA and CDR2 SQIVND (reference sequence). V was cut by 3 bases and J by 0 bases, with 21 bases left in between. This CDR3 comprises 20 residues.

This clonotype came up many times. The genes are TRBV4-2 and TRBJ2-1, with D possibly matching TRBD1 (6 bases). Germline CDR1 LGHNA, CDR2 YNFKEQ. The CDR3 covers 18 residues. V was trimmed by 1 base and J by 1 base, leaving 17 bases between them. The CDR3 loop reads CASSQVWKTQGSYNEQFF. CDR3 bases: TGTGCCAGCAGCCAAGTTTGGAAGACACAGGGTTCCTACAATGAGCAGTTCTTC.

This clonotype came up many times. V gene TRBV7-6 combines with J gene TRBJ2-2, with 7 bases matching TRBD2. CDR1 is SGHVS and CDR2 is FNYEAQ in the germline V gene. The CDR3 has 14 residues. The V and J ends lost 5 bases and 8 bases, in that order; junction bases with no gene match: 8. The CDR3 sequence is CASSPQRGMGELFF. The CDR3 coding sequence is TGTGCCAGCAGCCCCCAGCGGGGTATGGGGGAGCTGTTTTTT.

This clonotype has just a few counts. The genes are TRBV20-1 and TRBJ2-6; D gene unclear. V was pared by 5 bases and J by 1 base, with 12 bases between. Germline V lookup: CDR1 DFQATT, CDR2 SNEGSKA (reference sequence). The CDR3 contains 15 residues. In DNA, the CDR3 is TGCAGTGCTCCAGTCAGGAGTTCTGGGGCCAACGTCCTGACTTTC. Protein product: CSAPVRSSGANVLTF.

There are many counts of this clonotype. The chain is built from TRBV5-1 and TRBJ2-2; D gene ambiguous. This CDR3 spans 14 amino acids. Per the germline V gene, CDR1 is SGHRS and CDR2 is YFSETQ. V lost 4 bases, J lost 5 bases, and 12 bases lay in between. CDR3 in DNA: TGCGCCAGCAGCCGACTTATCGAGACCGGGGAGCTGTTTTTT. Protein sequence: CASSRLIETGELFF.

This clonotype was picked up a small number of times. V gene TRBV20-1 combines with J gene TRBJ2-7, with TRBD1 identical over 7 bases. The CDR3 extends over 13 amino acids. Germline V gene data show CDR1 as DFQATT and CDR2 as SNEGSKA (reference sequence). The DNA for the CDR3 is TGCGCCGCGAAAGGGGGCTCCATCTACGAGCAGTACTTC. Translation gives CAAKGGSIYEQYF.

Ten or more counts support this clonotype. V gene TRBV20-1 combines with J gene TRBJ2-3; D is possibly TRBD1 (5 bases). Germline V CDR1 and CDR2: DFQATT, SNEGSKA (reference sequence). The V and J ends lost 4 bases and 0 bases respectively, with 17 bases between them. The CDR3 runs 16 residues. CDR3 coding DNA: TGCAGTGCTAACCGGGTAGGGGCCCTTAGCACAGATACGCAGTATTTT. It translates to CSANRVGALSTDTQYF.

This clonotype was seen only a few times. The genes are TRBV7-2 and TRBJ1-1; TRBD1 matches at 10 bases. There are 13 residues in the CDR3. Looked up from germline, CDR1 is SGHTA and CDR2 is FQGNSA. Trimming at V came to 4 bases and at J to 6 bases, leaving 2 bases not matched to a gene. CDR3 nucleotide sequence: TGTGCCAGCAGCTACGGACAGGGGGCTGAAGCTTTCTTT. Its protein is CASSYGQGAEAFF.

This clonotype has ten or more counts. V usage is TRBV5-1 and J usage is TRBJ1-3, with 7 bases identical to TRBD1. Germline V gives CDR1 SGHRS, CDR2 YFSETQ. V trimming: 0 bases; J trimming: 4 bases; junction bases outside the gene matches: 1. This CDR3 region has 14 residues. CDR3 bases: TGCGCCAGCAGCTTGGGACAGGGAGGAAACACCATATATTTT. Its protein product is CASSLGQGGNTIYF.

This clonotype showed up just a few times. The chain combines TRBV5-6 with TRBJ1-1; D call uncertain. Looked up from germline, CDR1 is SGHDT and CDR2 is YYEEEE. The ends were cut back, 7 bases at V and 0 bases at J, with 25 bases in the middle. The CDR3 has 18 residues. Here the CDR3 reads CASSLRGIGSLMNTEAFF. The CDR3 DNA follows: TGTGCCAGCTCGCTCCGGGGAATCGGGTCCTTAATGAACACTGAAGCTTTCTTT.

The chain is built from TRBV5-1 and TRBJ2-1; 9 bases are a match to TRBD2. Per germline, CDR1 SGHRS and CDR2 YFSETQ. After removal of 6 bases from V and 3 bases from J, the junction contained 7 bases not matched to a gene. This CDR3 has 15 amino acids. CDR3 sequence reads: CASTLVAGDYNEQFF. CDR3 nucleotide sequence: TGCGCCAGCACCCTAGTAGCGGGGGACTACAATGAGCAGTTCTTC. Supplemented by reference TRBV5-1 and TRBJ2-1, the full variable domain reads KAGVTQTPRYLIKTRGQQVTLSCSPISGHRSVSWYQQTPGQGLQFLFEYFSETQRNKGNFPGRFSGRQFSNSRSEMNVSTLELGDSALYLCASTLVAGDYNEQFFGPGTRLTVL.

Turning to this clonotype: Germline and junction disagree at one end, which may indicate a read error. CDR3 coding DNA: TGCTGTGCTGGTGGAGCGGGAGGGCCGGTGGGCACAGATACGCAGTATTTT. Its translation is CCAGGAGGPVGTDTQYF. The rearrangement links TRBV20-1 to TRBJ2-3; 10 nucleotides align to TRBD2. CDR3 length: 17 residues. Germline loops: CDR1 DFQATT, CDR2 SNEGSKA (reference sequence).

This clonotype has at least ten counts. V and J are TRBV5-1 and TRBJ2-3; maybe TRBD2 (5 bases). CDR3 length equals 14 residues. Deletions cut 6 bases from V and 4 bases from J, with 15 bases between. The germline V gene encodes CDR1 SGHRS and CDR2 YFSETQ. CDR3 loop: CASKVLVVSDTQYF. CDR3 coding DNA: TGCGCCAGCAAAGTACTAGTGGTGTCAGATACGCAGTATTTT.

The J gene is TRBJ2-2, the V gene TRBV18, with 7 nucleotides matching TRBD2. After removal of 2 bases from V and 0 bases from J, the junction contained 6 bases not matched to a gene. This CDR3 contains 17 residues. Looked up from germline, CDR1 is KGHSH and CDR2 is LQKENI. This chain's CDR3 is CASSPAGEDPNTGELFF. The CDR3 bases are TGTGCCAGCTCACCAGCGGGAGAGGACCCGAACACCGGGGAGCTGTTTTTT. Variable domain in full (rest from reference TRBV18 and TRBJ2-2): NAGVMQNPRHLVRRRGQEARLRCSPMKGHSHVYWYRQLPEEGLKFMVYLQKENIIDESGMPKERFSAEFPKEGPSILRIQQVVRGDSAAYFCASSPAGEDPNTGELFFGEGSRLTVL.

This clonotype came up many times. The gene calls are TRBV6-5 and TRBJ1-5; D remains unclear. With 6 bases removed from V and 0 bases from J, the gap between germline ends came to 9 bases. This CDR3 contains 14 residues. Per the germline V gene, CDR1 is MNHEY and CDR2 is SVGAGI. The CDR3 loop is CASSPANSNQPQHF. CDR3 DNA: TGTGCCAGCAGCCCGGCTAATAGCAATCAGCCCCAGCATTTT.

Regarding this clonotype: It may be a read error: a sequence one base away is much more abundant. V gene TRBV7-8 combines with J gene TRBJ2-1; the D gene is possibly TRBD1 (5 bases). There are 15 residues in the CDR3. Trimming cost V 5 bases and J 5 bases, with 16 bases left between them. In germline, CDR1 is SGHVS, CDR2 FQNEAQ. This CDR3 reads CASSTHRRSHNEQFF. The CDR3 bases are TGTGCCAGCAGCACCCACAGGAGATCGCACAATGAGCAGTTCTTC.

This sequence joins TRBV7-9 and TRBJ2-3; the match to TRBD2 covers 9 bases. Germline V gives CDR1 SEHNR, CDR2 FQNEAQ (reference sequence). The CDR3 spans 17 residues. The V segment lost 0 bases and the J segment 2 bases; nucleotides outside the gene matches: 6. In DNA form, the CDR3 reads TGTGCCAGCAGCTTAGCATGGGGGACTAGCTCCACAGATACGCAGTATTTT. Its protein is CASSLAWGTSSTDTQYF.

The chain links TRBV29-1 to TRBJ2-1; 13 bases align to TRBD2. From germline, CDR1 is SQVTM and CDR2 ANQGSEA. Trimming cost V 6 bases and J 7 bases; bases outside gene matches: 6. This CDR3 spans 14 amino acids. The CDR3 sequence is CSVTSGGARNEQFF. CDR3 coding DNA: TGCAGCGTCACTAGCGGGGGGGCCCGTAATGAGCAGTTCTTC.

This clonotype has just a few counts. The chain recombines TRBV4-1 with TRBJ2-7; 7 nucleotides line up with TRBD1. J gave up 3 bases and V 4 bases, and 12 bases lay outside the gene matches. This CDR3 spans 16 amino acids. From germline, CDR1 is MGHRA and CDR2 YSYEKL. The CDR3 DNA follows: TGCGCCAGCAGCCCAGCGACAGGGAAGATCCGCTACGAGCAGTACTTC. Translating gives CASSPATGKIRYEQYF.

This clonotype was counted many times. This chain connects TRBV29-1 to TRBJ2-1, with TRBD2 identical over 7 bases. This CDR3 region has 15 residues. Looked up from germline, CDR1 is SQVTM and CDR2 is ANQGSEA. V shed 0 bases, J shed 1 base, and the junction held 3 bases outside the gene matches. The chain's CDR3 is CSVEDGLGSYNEQFF. CDR3 DNA sequence: TGCAGCGTTGAAGACGGACTAGGGTCCTACAATGAGCAGTTCTTC.

This clonotype was detected ten times or more. V gene TRBV3-1 combines with J gene TRBJ2-3, with D perhaps matching TRBD1 or TRBD2 (6 bases each). The CDR3 runs to 16 residues. Trimming shortened V by 0 bases and J by 2 bases, and 12 bases separated the two germline ends. Germline CDR1 reads LGHDT; CDR2 reads YNNKEL (reference sequence). The CDR3 loop is CASSQDRGRSTDTQYF. Written as DNA, the CDR3 is TGTGCCAGCAGCCAAGATCGGGGGCGGTCCACAGATACGCAGTATTTT.

This clonotype has only a few counts. The rearrangement joins TRBV5-1 to TRBJ1-1; 7 bases are shared with TRBD1. J gave up 1 base and V 3 bases, and 0 bases lay outside the gene matches. Germline V CDR1 and CDR2: SGHRS, YFSETQ. This CDR3 contains 13 residues. The CDR3: CASSWDRNTEAFF. The CDR3 nucleotides read TGCGCCAGCAGCTGGGACAGGAACACTGAAGCTTTCTTT.